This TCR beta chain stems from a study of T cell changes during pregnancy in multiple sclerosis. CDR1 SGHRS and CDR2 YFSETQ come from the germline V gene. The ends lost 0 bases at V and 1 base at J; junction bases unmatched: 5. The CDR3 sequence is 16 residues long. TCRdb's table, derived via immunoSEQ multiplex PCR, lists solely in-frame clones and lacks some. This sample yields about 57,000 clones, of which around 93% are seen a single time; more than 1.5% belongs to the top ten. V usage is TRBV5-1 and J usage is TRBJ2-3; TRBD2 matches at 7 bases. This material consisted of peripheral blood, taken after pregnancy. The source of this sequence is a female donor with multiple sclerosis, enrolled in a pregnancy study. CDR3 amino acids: CASSLAWDYGTDTQYF. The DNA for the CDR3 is TGCGCCAGCAGCTTGGCATGGGACTACGGCACAGATACGCAGTATTTT.